The clone carrying this T cell receptor beta chain has ten or more counts. Its antigen is not known. The time point: blood at routine non-recurrence follow-up after resection. Material for sequencing was whole RNA from tumor, nontumor lung or frozen PBMC, left unsorted. This specimen comes from a study of spatial heterogeneity in lung cancer. For the study at large: The cohort: around 77 early-stage, untreated non-small cell lung cancer patients. Study-level findings and limits: Resection saw ubiquitous expanded tumor TCRs appear in blood more than follow-up did.

Trimming took 11 bases from V and 4 from J, leaving 14 bases between them. This CDR3 is built from 13 residues. Individual TCR cDNA molecules each bore their own unique molecular identifier. A single record per CDR3 protein comes from TCRdb applying MiXCR to the 5' RACE reads. Seen here are tens of thousands of distinct CDR3 sequences, 5.4% observed once, and the top ten hold 24%. The sequences come from PBMCs, collected at follow-up. V is TRBV12-3 or TRBV12-4 and J is TRBJ2-2, with D maybe TRBD2 (7 bases). This TCR was sampled from a female donor with early-stage non-small cell lung cancer. The DNA of the CDR3 is TGTGCCGTCGGGGGGCGAGTCACCGGGGAGCTGTTTTTT. Amino acids: CAVGGRVTGELFF.